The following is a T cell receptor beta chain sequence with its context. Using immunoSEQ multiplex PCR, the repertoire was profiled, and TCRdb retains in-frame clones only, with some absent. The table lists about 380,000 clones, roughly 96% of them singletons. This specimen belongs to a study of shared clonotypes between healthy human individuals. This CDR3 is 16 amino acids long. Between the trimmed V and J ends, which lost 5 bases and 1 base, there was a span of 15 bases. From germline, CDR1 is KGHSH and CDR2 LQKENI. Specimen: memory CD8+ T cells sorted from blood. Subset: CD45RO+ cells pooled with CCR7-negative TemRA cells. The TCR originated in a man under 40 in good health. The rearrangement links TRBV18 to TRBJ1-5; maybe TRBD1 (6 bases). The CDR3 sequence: CASSSQGGRSNQPQHF. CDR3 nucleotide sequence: TGTGCCAGCTCATCACAGGGCGGGAGGAGCAATCAGCCCCAGCATTTT.